Reported below is one TCR beta chain. Only in-frame clones appear in the TCRdb table, and some are missing; sequencing was by immunoSEQ multiplex PCR. Of about 30,000 clones listed, approximately 91% are singletons. The CDR3 runs 15 residues. Germline V gene lookup returns CDR1 MNHEY and CDR2 SVGAGI. These data are taken from a study of T cell changes during pregnancy in multiple sclerosis. The sequencing used peripheral blood, collected in the second trimester of pregnancy. The receptor was isolated from a female donor in good health, enrolled as a control in a pregnancy study. The chain employs TRBV6-5 and TRBJ2-5; the match to TRBD2 covers 7 bases. The J call could be wrong; TRBJ2-7 is a better fit for the DNA end. The CDR3: CASSLGLTGSYEQYF. For the CDR3, the DNA is TGTGCCAGCAGTCTGGGACTAACCGGCTCCTACGAGCAGTACTTC.